This is a list of T cell receptor beta chains from one sample in a study of shared clonotypes between healthy human individuals. Assay used: immunoSEQ multiplex PCR; TCRdb lists only in-frame clones, some missing. The table has roughly 760,000 clones, approximately 74% seen once; the top ten hold approximately 1.8%. Sequencing input: memory CD4+ T cells sorted from blood. The receptors were gathered from a young woman in good health. CDR3s include the opening cysteine and the closing phenylalanine or tryptophan. Fields, in order: V gene, J gene, clone size, D gene, CDR3 DNA, CDR3 protein. D genes are given only for firm matches. A row's size may be missing; if present it is once, few, many or a size class.

TRBV27	TRBJ2-2	-	TRBD1	TGTGCCAGCAGTTTAGAAAAGGACAGGGCCACGAACACCGGGGAGCTGTTTTTT	CASSLEKDRATNTGELFF
TRBV28	TRBJ1-4	-	-	TGTGCCAGCAGTTTATCGGGCGACCCTAATGAAAAACTGTTTTTT	CASSLSGDPNEKLFF
TRBV15	TRBJ1-4	-	-	TGTGCCACCAGCAGAGATACGTCTAATGAAAAACTGTTTTTT	CATSRDTSNEKLFF
TRBV5-1	TRBJ2-2	-	-	TGCGCCAGCAGCCCCCCCAGGGAAACCGGGGAGCTGTTTTTT	CASSPPRETGELFF
TRBV11-1	TRBJ1-3	-	-	TGTGCCAGCAGCTTATCCGCGGATAGCTCTGGAAACACCATATATTTT	CASSLSADSSGNTIYF
TRBV7-6	TRBJ1-2	many	-	TGTGCCAGCAGCTTAGCGGAAGGGGGGATCTATGGCTACACCTTC	CASSLAEGGIYGYTF
TRBV18	TRBJ1-2	-	-	TGTGCCAGCTCACCAAGGGAGGGCGACTATGGCTACACCTTC	CASSPREGDYGYTF
TRBV11-2	TRBJ2-3	-	TRBD1	TGTGCCAGTTATCAAGGGGGCAGCGGACGCACAGATACGCAGTATTTT	CASYQGGSGRTDTQYF
TRBV10-1	TRBJ1-2	-	TRBD1	TGCGCCAGCACTATGCTAGGGACAGCCCATTATGGCTACACCTTC	CASTMLGTAHYGYTF
TRBV11-2	TRBJ2-2	-	TRBD1	TGTGCCAGCAGCCTACAGGGGGCGGCCGGGGAGCTGTTTTTT	CASSLQGAAGELFF
TRBV30	TRBJ2-2	medium-sized	TRBD1	TGTGCCTGTCCCGGGACAGGGGGGTACACCGGGGAGCTGTTTTTT	CACPGTGGYTGELFF
TRBV19	TRBJ2-7	-	TRBD1	TGTGCCAGTATACCGGGACAGGGAAGAACCTACGAGCAGTACTTC	CASIPGQGRTYEQYF
TRBV15	TRBJ1-2	-	-	TGTGCCACCAGCAGAGTAGGGAACTATGGCTACACCTTC	CATSRVGNYGYTF
TRBV18	TRBJ2-7	-	TRBD2	TGTGCCAGCTCGTTCCTAGCGGGATCATCCTACGAGCAGTACTTC	CASSFLAGSSYEQYF
TRBV28	TRBJ1-5	-	-	TGTGCCAGCAGTTTGCAGGGTTCGAGCAATCAGCCCCAGCATTTT	CASSLQGSSNQPQHF
TRBV7-9	TRBJ2-2	-	-	TGTGCCAGCAGCTATAGGGTCGGTGGGACGAACACCGGGGAGCTGTTTTTT	CASSYRVGGTNTGELFF
TRBV2	TRBJ2-1	-	-	TGTGCCAGCAGTGAAGTCGAGATAGCGGAGGCCCCCAATGAGCAGTTCTTC	CASSEVEIAEAPNEQFF
TRBV6-4	TRBJ1-1	-	-	TGTGCCAGCAGTGCGTTCATGGGGGCGCAGGGAGCTTTCTTT	CASSAFMGAQGAFF
TRBV6-5	TRBJ1-2	-	-	TGTGCCAGCAGTTACAACCCCAACTATGGCTACACCTTC	CASSYNPNYGYTF
TRBV19	TRBJ2-3	-	-	TGTGCCAGTAGTATAGGAGAGGGCGGTGCAGATACGCAGTATTTT	CASSIGEGGADTQYF
TRBV4-1	TRBJ2-2	-	-	TGCGCCAGCAGCCAAGCCAGGTTATGGGAAACCGGGGAGCTGTTTTTT	CASSQARLWETGELFF
TRBV27	TRBJ2-2	-	-	TGTGCCAGCACCCCCAAGGGCCAGCTCAACACCGGGGAGCTGTTTTTT	CASTPKGQLNTGELFF
TRBV4-2	TRBJ2-5	-	TRBD2	TGTGCCAGCAAACCGACTAGCGGGGGGAAAGAGACCCAGTACTTC	CASKPTSGGKETQYF
TRBV29-1	TRBJ2-7	-	TRBD2	TGCAGTGTCGGGGGGACGGGAGTGGGAAACGAGCAGTACTTC	CSVGGTGVGNEQYF
TRBV28	TRBJ1-2	-	-	TGTGCCAGCCGGGACACTTCTAACTATGGCTACACCTTC	CASRDTSNYGYTF
TRBV6-5	TRBJ2-5	-	-	TGTGCCAGCAGTTACTCGTTTAGCGTGGAGACCCAGTACTTC	CASSYSFSVETQYF
TRBV14	TRBJ2-2	-	-	TGTGCCAGCAGCCTTCTAAGCGGGACCGGGGAGCTGTTTTTT	CASSLLSGTGELFF
TRBV5-4	TRBJ2-5	-	-	TGTGCCAGCAGCCTCGACATGGGGGGGACCCAGTACTTC	CASSLDMGGTQYF
TRBV7-8	TRBJ2-6	once	-	TGTGCCAGCAGCTTAATTTTAGGGTTTAATGTAGGCGTCCTGACTTTC	CASSLILGFNVGVLTF
TRBV6-5	TRBJ2-5	-	-	TGTGCCAGCAGGCGGGACAGTGTTCTTGGAGAGACCCAGTACTTC	CASRRDSVLGETQYF
TRBV19	TRBJ1-3	-	-	TGTGCCAGTATGACAGTGGGAGGAAACACCATATATTTT	CASMTVGGNTIYF
TRBV4-1	TRBJ2-7	-	-	TGCGCCAGCAGCTCAATACGGGACTCTTACTACGAGCAGTACTTC	CASSSIRDSYYEQYF